This T cell receptor (beta chain) was captured by sequencing in a study of control samples from healthy donors and cancer patients. The trim removed 0 bases at V and 4 bases at J, leaving 6 bases unmatched. Germline lookup yields CDR1 MGHRA and CDR2 YSYEKL. The CDR3 runs to 16 residues. Sequenced by immunoSEQ multiplex PCR; TCRdb stores in-frame clones only, minus some. The table lists approximately 97,000 clones, roughly 92% of them singletons, with around 2.8% in the top ten. The source is a human donor in good health. The donor label of this sample is uncertain. Sequenced: blood. The genes are TRBV4-1 and TRBJ1-1, with 9 nucleotides matching TRBD1. The CDR3 sequence: CASSQDMGTGFTEAFF. CDR3 DNA sequence: TGCGCCAGCAGCCAAGACATGGGGACAGGGTTCACTGAAGCTTTCTTT.